This TCR beta chain was captured by sequencing in a study of blood T cell repertoires in COVID-19. Study overall: The United States, Italy and Spain supplied acute and convalescent COVID-19 samples. The cDNA or gDNA used as material had been derived from T cells, B-cell-depleted T cells, or PBMCs.

The ends were cut back, 3 bases at V and 4 bases at J, with 9 bases in the middle. CDR1 is MNHNY, CDR2 SVGAGI, per germline (reference sequence). This CDR3 has 13 amino acids. As processed by the authors: Cell counts per sample came from amplifying reference gene primers. The protocol was immunoSEQ multiplex PCR, while the TCRdb copy is restricted to in-frame clones and leaves out a portion. V, J and clone size reflect that table, while D and trimming were determined from the DNA. The repertoire consists of 150,000 to 190,000 clones, with around four fifths occurring once and the leading ten covering roughly 3.6%.

This clonotype originated in a woman at least 80 years old with acute or convalescent COVID-19. The specimen sequenced was peripheral blood. This chain connects TRBV6-6 to TRBJ1-1; the D gene is possibly TRBD1 (5 bases). The CDR3 DNA sequence: TGTGCCAGCAGTTATGGGGGAGGCACTGAAGCTTTCTTT. Its protein is CASSYGGGTEAFF.